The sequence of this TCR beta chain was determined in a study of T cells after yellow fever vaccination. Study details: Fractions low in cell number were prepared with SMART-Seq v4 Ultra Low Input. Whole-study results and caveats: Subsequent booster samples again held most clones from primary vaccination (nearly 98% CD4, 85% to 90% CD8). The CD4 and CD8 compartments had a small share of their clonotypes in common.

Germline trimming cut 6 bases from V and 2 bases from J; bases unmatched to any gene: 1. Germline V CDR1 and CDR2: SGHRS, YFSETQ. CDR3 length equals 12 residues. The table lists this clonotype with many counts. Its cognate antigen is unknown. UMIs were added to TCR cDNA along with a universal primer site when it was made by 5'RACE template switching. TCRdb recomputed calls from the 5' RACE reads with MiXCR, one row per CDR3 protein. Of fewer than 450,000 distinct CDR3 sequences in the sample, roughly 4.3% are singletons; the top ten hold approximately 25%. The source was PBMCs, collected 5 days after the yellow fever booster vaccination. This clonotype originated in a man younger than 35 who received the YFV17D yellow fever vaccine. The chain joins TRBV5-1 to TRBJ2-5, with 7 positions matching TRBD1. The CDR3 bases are TGCGCCAGCACCAGGGGGCAAGAGACCCAGTACTTC. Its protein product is CASTRGQETQYF.